This T cell receptor beta chain is from a study of OX40 agonist ivuxolimab in advanced cancers. This table comes from immunoSEQ multiplex PCR, and its TCRdb copy is limited to in-frame clones, with some not included. The sample includes about 77,000 clones, approximately 81% of them seen just once. The CDR3 is 14 amino acids. The V end was cut by 4 bases, the J end by 3 bases, with 13 bases between. Germline V CDR1 and CDR2: MGHRA, YSYEKL. In regard to this clone: Its specificity is not known.

Points from the study as a whole: In CD8+ T cells, expanded clones were on average more numerous than in CD4+.

The chain combines TRBV4-1 with TRBJ2-7; D is perhaps TRBD1 (5 bases). The clonotype originates from an adult with an advanced solid tumor such as melanoma, head and neck, liver or kidney cancer. The sample here was CD4+ or CD8+ T cells sorted from blood, taken in a trial of the OX40 agonist ivuxolimab. The CDR3 DNA follows: TGCGCCAGCAGCCGCGTAGGACAAAGCTACGAGCAGTACTTC. Translation: CASSRVGQSYEQYF.